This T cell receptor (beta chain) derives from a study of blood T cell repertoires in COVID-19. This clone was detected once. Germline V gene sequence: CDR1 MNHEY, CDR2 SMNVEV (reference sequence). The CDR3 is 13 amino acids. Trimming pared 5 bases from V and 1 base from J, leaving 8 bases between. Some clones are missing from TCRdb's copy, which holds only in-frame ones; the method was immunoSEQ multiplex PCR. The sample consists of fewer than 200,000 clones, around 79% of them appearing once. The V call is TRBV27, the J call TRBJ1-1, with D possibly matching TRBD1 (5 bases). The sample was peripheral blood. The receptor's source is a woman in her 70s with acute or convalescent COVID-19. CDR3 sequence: CASSVQANTEAFF. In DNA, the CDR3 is TGTGCCAGCAGTGTACAGGCGAACACTGAAGCTTTCTTT.